The 20 T cell receptor beta chains below all came from one sample that was sequenced in a study of blood T cell repertoires in COVID-19. Using immunoSEQ multiplex PCR, the repertoire was profiled, and TCRdb retains in-frame clones only, with some absent. The table lists 7,500 to 8,000 clones, about 83% of them singletons. Sequencing input: peripheral blood. The receptors stem from a woman aged 60-75 years with active COVID-19.

The V gene is TRBV5-8, the J gene TRBJ2-2, with TRBD2 identical over 7 bases. V shed 4 bases and J 4 bases; nucleotides not matched to a gene: 10. Germline assignment: CDR1 SGHTS and CDR2 YDEGEE. The CDR3 contains 16 residues. CDR3 coding DNA: TGTGCCAGCAGCATCCCGACGGGGGGAAGCACCGGGGAGCTGTTTTTT. Translation gives CASSIPTGGSTGELFF. Using reference TRBV5-8 and TRBJ2-2 for the parts outside the CDR3, the full variable domain is EAGVTQSPTHLIKTRGQQATLRCSPISGHTSVYWYQQALGLGLQFLLWYDEGEERNRGNFPPRFSGRQFPNYSSELNVNALELEDSALYLCASSIPTGGSTGELFFGEGSRLTVL.

The chain has TRBV7-9 and TRBJ1-3; D is perhaps TRBD1 (6 bases). The CDR3 is 16 residues long. The germline CDR1 and CDR2 sequences are SEHNR and FQNEAQ (reference sequence). Trimming removed 5 bases from V and 3 bases from J, with 17 bases in between. The chain's CDR3 is CASSTPTGWRGNTIYF. Here the CDR3 DNA reads TGTGCCAGCAGCACCCCGACAGGCTGGCGTGGAAACACCATATATTTT.

The rearrangement uses TRBV4-3 and TRBJ1-2; D possibly corresponds to TRBD1 (5 bases). The V end was cut by 0 bases, the J end by 7 bases, with 18 bases between. Germline lookup yields CDR1 LGHNA and CDR2 YSLEER. The CDR3 covers 16 residues. DNA of the CDR3: TGCGCCAGCAGCCAAGATCTACTCCGTCAGGGTTTTGGCTACACCTTC. The encoded protein is CASSQDLLRQGFGYTF.

This chain uses TRBV5-1 with TRBJ2-7; the match to TRBD1 covers 10 bases. The V and J ends lost 0 bases and 4 bases, in that order; junction bases with no gene match: 1. The CDR3 runs 14 residues. Germline V CDR1 and CDR2: SGHRS, YFSETQ. CDR3 sequence (DNA): TGCGCCAGCAGCTTGGGACAGGGGGCGTACGAGCAGTACTTC. The encoded protein is CASSLGQGAYEQYF.

CDR3 region: CASSWDRKSAGYEQYF. CDR3 sequence (DNA): TGTGCCAGCAGCTGGGACAGGAAATCGGCTGGCTACGAGCAGTACTTC. The chain couples TRBV7-9 to TRBJ2-7; 8 bases agree with TRBD1. This CDR3 is built from 16 residues. Germline V gives CDR1 SEHNR, CDR2 FQNEAQ (reference sequence). The junction had 11 bases not matched to a gene; V was cut back by 4 bases and J by 3 bases.

This sequence joins TRBV7-8 and TRBJ2-7; TRBD2 agrees at 11 bases. The V gene end was trimmed by 3 bases and the J gene end by 7 bases; junction bases not matched to a gene: 14. There are 17 residues in the CDR3. Looked up from germline, CDR1 is SGHVS and CDR2 is FQNEAQ. The CDR3 coding sequence is TGTGCCAGCAGCTTCAGGCTAGCGGGGGGCCAGATAAGGGAGCAGTACTTC. Its protein is CASSFRLAGGQIREQYF.

This clone was recorded only once. The chain uses TRBV4-2 and TRBJ2-3; possibly TRBD2 for D (7 bases). The CDR3 totals 20 residues. Trimming stripped 4 bases from V and 0 bases from J, with 26 bases between. CDR1 LGHNA and CDR2 YNFKEQ come from the germline V gene. DNA of the CDR3: TGTGCCAGCAGCCCTAAGATATATCTTTGGGGGGGGGCTAGCACAGATACGCAGTATTTT. Amino acid sequence: CASSPKIYLWGGASTDTQYF.

The chain employs TRBV30 and TRBJ2-2; tentative D call: TRBD2 (5 bases). Germline V gives CDR1 GTSNPN, CDR2 SVGIG (reference sequence). V shed 0 bases and J shed 6 bases, with 11 bases lying between them. The CDR3 runs to 14 residues. The CDR3 DNA reads TGTGCCTGGAGTGTAGGACTCGTCGCCGGGGAGCTGTTTTTT. Protein product: CAWSVGLVAGELFF.

The chain joins TRBV5-1 to TRBJ2-5, with D possibly matching TRBD2 (6 bases). The length of the CDR3 is 13 residues. Between the trimmed V and J ends, which lost 4 bases and 4 bases, there was a span of 11 bases. The germline gives CDR1 SGHRS, CDR2 YFSETQ. The CDR3 bases are TGCGCCAGCAGCAACGTCGGGAGAGAGACCCAGTACTTC. Translating it yields CASSNVGRETQYF.

CDR3 protein: CASTPGGDQETQYF. CDR3 nucleotides: TGTGCCAGCACCCCTGGGGGGGACCAAGAGACCCAGTACTTC. The chain uses TRBV28 and TRBJ2-5, with 7 positions matching TRBD2. CDR1 and CDR2 (germline): MDHEN, SYDVKM. This CDR3 spans 14 amino acids. Trimming cost V 7 bases and J 0 bases; bases outside gene matches: 5.

This rearrangement joins TRBV28 to TRBJ2-1; a possible D gene is TRBD1 (5 bases). Germline CDR1 MDHEN, CDR2 SYDVKM. This CDR3 has 15 residues. Trimming cost V 1 base and J 0 bases, with 7 bases left between them. The CDR3 is CASSLFGASYNEQFF. Written as DNA, the CDR3 is TGTGCCAGCAGTTTATTTGGGGCCTCCTACAATGAGCAGTTCTTC. The full variable domain, with the rest looked up from reference TRBV28 and TRBJ2-1, is DVKVTQSSRYLVKRTGEKVFLECVQDMDHENMFWYRQDPGLGLRLIYFSYDVKMKEKGDIPEGYSVSREKKERFSLILESASTNQTSMYLCASSLFGASYNEQFFGPGTRLTVL.

The chain uses TRBV20-1 and TRBJ2-3; 7 positions match TRBD2. J lost 0 bases, V lost 3 bases, and 3 bases had no gene match. This CDR3 region has 14 residues. CDR1 and CDR2 (germline): DFQATT, SNEGSKA (reference sequence). The CDR3 is CSASRAGSTDTQYF. CDR3 coding DNA: TGCAGTGCTAGTCGAGCGGGGAGCACAGATACGCAGTATTTT.

The rearrangement joins TRBV5-1 to TRBJ2-7; D possibly corresponds to TRBD1 (6 bases). Between the trimmed V and J ends, which lost 4 bases and 1 base, there was a span of 15 bases. The CDR3 runs 15 residues. The germline V gene has CDR1 SGHRS and CDR2 YFSETQ. For the CDR3, the DNA is TGCGCCAGCAGCGGTGGGACATTCGAATCCTACGAGCAGTACTTC. As protein: CASSGGTFESYEQYF.

The V and J genes are TRBV6-5 and TRBJ2-1; D is undetermined. The germline CDR1 and CDR2 sequences are MNHEY and SVGAGI. The CDR3 has 12 residues. Between the trimmed V and J ends, which lost 11 bases and 4 bases, there was a span of 12 bases. CDR3 residues: CAARSRYNEQFF. In nucleotides, the CDR3 is TGTGCCGCGCGGTCTCGATACAATGAGCAGTTCTTC.

There are a few counts of this clone. This chain joins TRBV12-3 or TRBV12-4 and TRBJ1-1; the D is unclear. The CDR3 is 13 amino acids. Trimming left V 5 bases short and J 8 bases short, with 15 bases between. The CDR3 nucleotides read TGTGCCAGCAGTGAGAAGTCAGTTAGCGAAGCTTTCTTT. It codes for CASSEKSVSEAFF.

The chain recombines TRBV18 with TRBJ1-1; weak D call: TRBD1 (5 bases). The CDR3 consists of 14 residues. Trimming took off 6 bases at V and 3 bases at J, with 14 bases between the two ends. The V gene's germline CDR1 is KGHSH and CDR2 LQKENI. CDR3 in amino acids: CASSSTGRDTEAFF. CDR3 bases: TGTGCCAGCTCCTCCACCGGCAGGGACACTGAAGCTTTCTTT.

This clone has more than one count but fewer than ten. The chain has TRBV2 and TRBJ2-4; D is undetermined. This CDR3 is built from 16 residues. V lost 4 bases and J lost 6, with 19 bases in between. Germline lookup yields CDR1 SNHLY and CDR2 FYNNEI. CDR3 sequence: CASSAVVPSRGNIQYF. In DNA form, the CDR3 reads TGTGCCAGCAGTGCCGTGGTTCCTTCACGCGGAAACATTCAGTACTTC.

This CDR3 reads CASGTRNYEEQYF. For the CDR3, the DNA is TGTGCCAGCGGGACAAGGAATTACGAGGAGCAGTACTTC. This chain links TRBV7-9 with TRBJ2-7; D is perhaps TRBD1 (6 bases). Germline V gene lookup returns CDR1 SEHNR and CDR2 FQNEAQ (reference sequence). V was trimmed by 8 bases and J by 7 bases, leaving 18 bases between them. This CDR3 contains 13 residues.

The chain uses TRBV12-5 and TRBJ1-2, with 7 bases lining up with TRBD1. V gave up 0 bases and J gave up 9 bases; unmatched junction bases: 19. This CDR3 is 18 amino acids long. Germline CDR1 is LGHNT and CDR2 is FRNRAP. CDR3 amino acids: CASGLVPGSLRQGGRYTF. CDR3 DNA: TGTGCTAGTGGTTTGGTCCCGGGCTCCCTAAGACAGGGCGGGCGCTACACCTTC.

The gene calls are TRBV19 and TRBJ2-5; maybe TRBD2 (7 bases). With 11 bases removed from V and 5 bases from J, the gap between germline ends came to 12 bases. Germline-derived CDR1 and CDR2 are LNHDA and SQIVND (reference sequence). The CDR3 extends over 11 amino acids. CDR3 DNA sequence: TGTGCCGTCGGGGGGCGGGAGACCCAGTACTTC. This encodes CAVGGRETQYF.